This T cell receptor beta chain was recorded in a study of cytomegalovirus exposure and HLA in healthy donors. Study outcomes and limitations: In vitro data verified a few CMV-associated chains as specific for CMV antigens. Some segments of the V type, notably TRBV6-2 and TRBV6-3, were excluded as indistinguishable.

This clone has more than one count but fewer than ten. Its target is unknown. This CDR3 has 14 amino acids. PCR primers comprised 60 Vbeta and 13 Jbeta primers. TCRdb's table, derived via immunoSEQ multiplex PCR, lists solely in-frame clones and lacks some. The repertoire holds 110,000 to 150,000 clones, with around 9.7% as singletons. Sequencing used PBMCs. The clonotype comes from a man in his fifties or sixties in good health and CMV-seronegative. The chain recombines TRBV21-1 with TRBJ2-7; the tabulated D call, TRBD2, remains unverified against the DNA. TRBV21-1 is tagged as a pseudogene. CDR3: CASSKAIKTYEQYF. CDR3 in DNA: TGTGCCAGCAGCAAAGCTATCAAGACTTACGAGCAGTACTTC.